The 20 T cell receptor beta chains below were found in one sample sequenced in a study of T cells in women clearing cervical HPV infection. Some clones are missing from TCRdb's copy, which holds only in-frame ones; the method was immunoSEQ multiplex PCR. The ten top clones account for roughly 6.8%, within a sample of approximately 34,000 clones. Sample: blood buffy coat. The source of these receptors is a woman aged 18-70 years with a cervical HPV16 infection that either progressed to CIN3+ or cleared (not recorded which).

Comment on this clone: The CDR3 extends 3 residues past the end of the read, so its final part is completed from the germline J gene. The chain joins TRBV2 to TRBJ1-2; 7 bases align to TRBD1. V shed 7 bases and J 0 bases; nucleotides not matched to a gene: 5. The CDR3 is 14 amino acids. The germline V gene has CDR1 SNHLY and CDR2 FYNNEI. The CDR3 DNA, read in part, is TGTGCCAGCACAGACAGGGAAGCTAACTATGGC. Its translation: CASTDREANYG. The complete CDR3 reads CASTDREANYGYTF.

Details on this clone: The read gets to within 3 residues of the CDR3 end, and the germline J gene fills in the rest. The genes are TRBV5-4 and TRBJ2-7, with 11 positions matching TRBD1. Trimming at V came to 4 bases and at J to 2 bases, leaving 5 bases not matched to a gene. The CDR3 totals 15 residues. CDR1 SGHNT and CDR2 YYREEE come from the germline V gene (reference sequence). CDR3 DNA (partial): TGTGCCAGCAGCCCCGGGACAGGGGGTACCTACGAG. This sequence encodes CASSPGTGGTYE. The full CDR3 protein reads CASSPGTGGTYEQYF.

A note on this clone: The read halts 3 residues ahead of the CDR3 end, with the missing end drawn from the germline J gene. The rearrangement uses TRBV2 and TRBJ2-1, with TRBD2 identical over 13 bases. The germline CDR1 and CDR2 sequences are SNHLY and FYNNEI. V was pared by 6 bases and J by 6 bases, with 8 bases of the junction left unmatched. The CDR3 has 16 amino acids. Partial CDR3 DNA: TGTGCCAGCAGGGGGGACGGACTAGCGGGAGTCAATGAG. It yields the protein CASRGDGLAGVNE. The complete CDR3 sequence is CASRGDGLAGVNEQFF.

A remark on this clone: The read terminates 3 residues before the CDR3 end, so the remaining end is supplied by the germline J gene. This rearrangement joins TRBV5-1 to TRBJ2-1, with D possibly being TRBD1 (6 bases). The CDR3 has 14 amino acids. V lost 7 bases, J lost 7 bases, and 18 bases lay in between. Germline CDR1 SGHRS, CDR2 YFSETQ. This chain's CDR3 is CASAEGVTANEQFF. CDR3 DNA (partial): TGCGCCAGCGCCGAGGGGGTGACGGCAAATGAG.

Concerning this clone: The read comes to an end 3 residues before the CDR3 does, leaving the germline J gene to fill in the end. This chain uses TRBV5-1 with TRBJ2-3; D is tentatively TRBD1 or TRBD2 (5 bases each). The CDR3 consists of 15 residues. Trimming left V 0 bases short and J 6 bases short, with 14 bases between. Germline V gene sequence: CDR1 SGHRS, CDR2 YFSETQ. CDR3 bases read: TGCGCCAGCAGCTTGGAAGGCAGGGAGAGGGATACG. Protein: CASSLEGRERDT. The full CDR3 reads CASSLEGRERDTQYF.

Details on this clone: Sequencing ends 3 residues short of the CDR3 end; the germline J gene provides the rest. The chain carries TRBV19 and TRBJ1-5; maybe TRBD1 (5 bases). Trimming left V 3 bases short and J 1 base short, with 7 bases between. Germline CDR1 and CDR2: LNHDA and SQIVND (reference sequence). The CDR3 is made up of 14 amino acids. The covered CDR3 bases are TGTGCCAGTAGTATCAGGGTCAGCAATCAGCCC. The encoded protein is CASSIRVSNQP. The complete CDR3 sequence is CASSIRVSNQPQHF.

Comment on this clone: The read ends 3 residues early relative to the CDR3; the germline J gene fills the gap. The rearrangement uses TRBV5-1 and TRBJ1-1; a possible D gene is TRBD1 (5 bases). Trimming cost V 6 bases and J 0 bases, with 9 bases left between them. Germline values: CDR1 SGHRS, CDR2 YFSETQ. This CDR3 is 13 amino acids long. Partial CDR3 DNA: TGCGCCAGCAAACAGGATTTGAACACTGAA. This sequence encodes CASKQDLNTE. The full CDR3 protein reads CASKQDLNTEAFF.

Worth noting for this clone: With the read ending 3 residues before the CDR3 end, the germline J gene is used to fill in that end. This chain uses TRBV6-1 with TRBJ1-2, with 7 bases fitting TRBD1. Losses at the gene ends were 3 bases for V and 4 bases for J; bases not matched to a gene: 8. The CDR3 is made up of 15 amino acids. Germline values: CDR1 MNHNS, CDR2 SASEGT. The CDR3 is CASSEGQLRGYGYTF. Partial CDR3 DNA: TGTGCCAGCAGTGAGGGACAGCTAAGAGGCTATGGC.

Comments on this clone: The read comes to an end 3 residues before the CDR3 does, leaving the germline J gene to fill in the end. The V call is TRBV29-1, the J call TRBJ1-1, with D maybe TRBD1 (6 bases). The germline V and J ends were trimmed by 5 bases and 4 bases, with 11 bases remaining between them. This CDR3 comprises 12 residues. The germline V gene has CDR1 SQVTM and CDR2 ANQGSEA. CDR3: CSVQQGITEAFF. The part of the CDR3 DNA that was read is TGCAGCGTTCAACAGGGAATCACTGAA.

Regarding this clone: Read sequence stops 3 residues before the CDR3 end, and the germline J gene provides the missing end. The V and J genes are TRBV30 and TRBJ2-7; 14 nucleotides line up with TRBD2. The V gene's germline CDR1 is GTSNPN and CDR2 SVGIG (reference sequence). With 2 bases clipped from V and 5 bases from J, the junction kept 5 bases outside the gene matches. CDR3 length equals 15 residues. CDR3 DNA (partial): TGTGCCTGGAGTTCCCCGGGACTAGCGGGAGACGAG. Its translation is CAWSSPGLAGDE. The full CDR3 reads CAWSSPGLAGDEQYF.

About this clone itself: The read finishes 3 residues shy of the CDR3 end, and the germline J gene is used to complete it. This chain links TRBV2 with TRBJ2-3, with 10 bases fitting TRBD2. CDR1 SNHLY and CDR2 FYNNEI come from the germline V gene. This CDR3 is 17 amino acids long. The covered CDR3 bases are TGTGCCAGCAGTGGGGGGTTAGCGGGAGGAGAAGGAGAGACG. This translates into CASSGGLAGGEGET. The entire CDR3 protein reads CASSGGLAGGEGETQYF.

CDR3 region: CSGEGATGYGYTF. The CDR3 DNA, read in part, is TGCAGTGGAGAGGGGGCCACGGGGTATGGC. The chain combines TRBV20-1 with TRBJ1-2; 7 nucleotides agree with TRBD1. The read ends 3 residues shy of where the CDR3 ends; the end is completed using the germline J gene. The junction had 10 bases not matched to a gene; V was cut back by 7 bases and J by 5 bases. This CDR3 spans 13 amino acids. Germline values: CDR1 DFQATT, CDR2 SNEGSKA (reference sequence).

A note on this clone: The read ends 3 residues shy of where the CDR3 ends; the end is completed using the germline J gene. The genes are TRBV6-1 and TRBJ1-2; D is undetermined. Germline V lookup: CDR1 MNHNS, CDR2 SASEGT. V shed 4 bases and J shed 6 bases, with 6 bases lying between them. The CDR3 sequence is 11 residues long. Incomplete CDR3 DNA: TGTGCCAGCAGTGTAGTTAATGGC. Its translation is CASSVVNG. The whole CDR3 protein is CASSVVNGYTF.

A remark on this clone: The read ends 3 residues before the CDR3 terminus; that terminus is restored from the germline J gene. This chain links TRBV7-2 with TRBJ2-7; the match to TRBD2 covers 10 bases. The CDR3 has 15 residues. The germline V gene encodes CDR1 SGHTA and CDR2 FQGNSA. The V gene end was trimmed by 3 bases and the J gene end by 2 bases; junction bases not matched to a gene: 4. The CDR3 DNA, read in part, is TGTGCCAGCAGCTTGGGGAGCGGGAGGGCCTACGAG. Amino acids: CASSLGSGRAYE. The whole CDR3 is CASSLGSGRAYEQYF.

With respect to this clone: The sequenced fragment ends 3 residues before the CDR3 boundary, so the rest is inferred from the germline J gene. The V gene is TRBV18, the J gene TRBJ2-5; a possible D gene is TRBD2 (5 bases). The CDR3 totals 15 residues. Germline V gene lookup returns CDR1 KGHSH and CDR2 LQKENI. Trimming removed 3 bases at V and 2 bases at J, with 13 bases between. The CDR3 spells CASSPRNGVQETQYF. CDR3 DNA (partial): TGTGCCAGCTCACCCAGGAACGGGGTACAAGAGACC.

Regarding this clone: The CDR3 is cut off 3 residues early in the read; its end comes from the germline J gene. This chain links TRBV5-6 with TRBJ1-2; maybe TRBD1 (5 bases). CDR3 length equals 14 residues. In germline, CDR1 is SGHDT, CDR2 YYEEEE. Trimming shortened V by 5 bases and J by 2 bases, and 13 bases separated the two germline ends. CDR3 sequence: CASRRRDVNYGYTF. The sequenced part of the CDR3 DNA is TGTGCCAGCAGACGCAGGGATGTCAACTATGGC.

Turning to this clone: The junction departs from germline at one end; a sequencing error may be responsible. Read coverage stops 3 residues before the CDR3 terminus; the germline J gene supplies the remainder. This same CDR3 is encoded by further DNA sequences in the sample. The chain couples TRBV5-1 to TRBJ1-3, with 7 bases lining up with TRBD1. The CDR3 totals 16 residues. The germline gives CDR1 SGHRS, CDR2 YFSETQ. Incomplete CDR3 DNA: TGCGCCAGCAGCGCCCTGACAGGGAGCTCTGGAAACACA. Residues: CASSALTGSSGNT. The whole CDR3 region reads CASSALTGSSGNTIYF.

CDR3 sequence reads: CSVGTNQETQYF. CDR3 DNA, as far as it was read: TGCAGCGTGGGGACTAACCAAGAGACC. The rearrangement joins TRBV29-1 to TRBJ2-5, with 7 bases identical to TRBD2. The CDR3 is cut off 3 residues early in the read; its end comes from the germline J gene. Germline trimming cut 6 bases from V and 0 bases from J; bases unmatched to any gene: 1. Germline V gene sequence: CDR1 SQVTM, CDR2 ANQGSEA. This CDR3 is 12 amino acids long.

Incomplete CDR3 DNA: TGCAGTGCTCCCTACTACAGCACAGATACG. As protein: CSAPYYSTDT. The whole CDR3 reads CSAPYYSTDTQYF. The rearrangement links TRBV20-1 to TRBJ2-3; no definite D call. The read terminates 3 residues ahead of where the CDR3 ends, so the germline J gene completes it. The CDR3 is 13 amino acids. Germline V gene data show CDR1 as DFQATT and CDR2 as SNEGSKA (reference sequence). Trimming cost V 5 bases and J 0 bases, with 9 bases left between them.

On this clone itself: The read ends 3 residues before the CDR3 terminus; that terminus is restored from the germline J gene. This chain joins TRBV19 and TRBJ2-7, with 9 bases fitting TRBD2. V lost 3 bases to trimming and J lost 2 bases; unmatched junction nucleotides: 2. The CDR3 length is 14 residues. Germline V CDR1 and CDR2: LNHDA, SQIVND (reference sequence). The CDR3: CASSISGGAYEQYF. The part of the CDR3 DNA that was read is TGTGCCAGTAGTATTAGCGGGGGCGCCTACGAG.